These T cell receptor beta chains were read from a single sample in a study of blood T cell repertoires in COVID-19. Assay used: immunoSEQ multiplex PCR; TCRdb lists only in-frame clones, some missing. The repertoire has about 210,000 clones, approximately 90% of them found once; the top ten carry 4.8%. Source material: peripheral blood. These receptors originate from a middle-aged woman with acute or convalescent COVID-19. Both conserved end residues are part of each CDR3. Fields, in order: V gene, clone size, CDR3 protein. Clone size is not always given. Where it is, it says once, few, many or a class for expanded clones.

v_gene: TRBV7-9
abundance: NA
CDR3aa: CASSFWDRANYGYTF

v_gene: TRBV4-2
abundance: NA
CDR3aa: CASSQDRRITDTQYF

v_gene: TRBV19
abundance: few
CDR3aa: CASSGRQGSQPQHF

v_gene: TRBV5-1
abundance: NA
CDR3aa: CASRRVRTLERGNTEAFF

v_gene: TRBV10-2
abundance: NA
CDR3aa: CASNPRGGQETQYF

v_gene: TRBV15
abundance: NA
CDR3aa: CATSLSGYNQPQHF

v_gene: TRBV7-2
abundance: many
CDR3aa: CASSLPLSGGDGDTQYF

v_gene: TRBV5-1
abundance: once
CDR3aa: CASSPGTGMNTEAFF

v_gene: TRBV10-2
abundance: NA
CDR3aa: CASSDGGVSGNTIYF

v_gene: TRBV5-4
abundance: NA
CDR3aa: CASSLAPLSTGELFF

v_gene: TRBV6-5
abundance: NA
CDR3aa: CASSYGAEVGNTIYF

v_gene: TRBV3-1/TRBV3-2
abundance: NA
CDR3aa: CASSQDGTGVDNSPLHF

v_gene: TRBV30
abundance: NA
CDR3aa: CAWSVRTGTQAFF

v_gene: TRBV13
abundance: NA
CDR3aa: CASSTLGAVELFF

v_gene: TRBV27
abundance: NA
CDR3aa: CASSLYGLVGDEAFF

v_gene: TRBV3-1/TRBV3-2
abundance: NA
CDR3aa: CASSQEGRGLAGGEQFF

v_gene: TRBV5-1
abundance: NA
CDR3aa: CASSLGSGPNTEAFF